This T cell receptor beta chain was recovered during a study of blood T cell repertoires in COVID-19. As for the study in general: COVID-19 samples collected from the United States, Italy and Spain covered acute and convalescent phases. Nucleic acid was either cDNA or gDNA, and it came from T cells, B-cell-depleted T cells, or PBMCs.

In regard to this clone: Sequence at one end of the junction differs from germline and may be a read error.

Original handling: From reference gene primer amplification, estimates of nucleated cell counts were derived. TCRdb's table, derived via immunoSEQ multiplex PCR, lists solely in-frame clones and lacks some. V, J and clone size reflect that table, while D and trimming were determined from the DNA. This table holds 200,000 to 300,000 clones, 83% found once. This CDR3 is 15 amino acids long. The germline gives CDR1 SSHAT, CDR2 FNYEAQ (reference sequence). This TCR came from a human donor in a cohort sampled during active COVID-19. The chain is built from TRBV7-7 and TRBJ2-5; 9 bases align to TRBD1. Specimen: peripheral blood. The CDR3 DNA is TGTGCTAGCAGTCCCGGGACAGGGTACGTCGGGACCCAGTACTTC. Its translation is CASSPGTGYVGTQYF.